One sample yielded the 7 T cell receptor beta chains listed below, sequenced in a study of blood T cell repertoires in COVID-19. Generated by immunoSEQ multiplex PCR, the TCRdb table keeps only in-frame clones and is missing some. The table includes some 150,000 clones, approximately 86% detected once. Specimen: peripheral blood. Receptor source: a man in his 70s with acute or convalescent COVID-19.

V gene TRBV28 combines with J gene TRBJ2-7, with TRBD1 matching 8 bases. This CDR3 region has 14 residues. V was pared by 2 bases and J by 4 bases, with 4 bases of the junction left unmatched. In germline, CDR1 is MDHEN, CDR2 SYDVKM. CDR3 region: CASSLPRQGYEQYF. The CDR3 DNA sequence: TGTGCCAGCAGTTTACCACGACAGGGGTACGAGCAGTACTTC.

The count of this clone is one. The gene calls are TRBV19 and TRBJ2-3; D not resolved. CDR1 is LNHDA, CDR2 SQIVND, per germline (reference sequence). The CDR3 is 12 amino acids. The V and J ends lost 5 bases and 0 bases respectively, with 3 bases between them. The CDR3 region is CASSPSTDTQYF. In DNA, the CDR3 is TGTGCCAGTAGTCCAAGCACAGATACGCAGTATTTT.

The V and J genes are TRBV29-1 and TRBJ1-2, with a tentative D call TRBD1 (5 bases). The V gene lost 5 bases and the J gene lost 7 bases, with 11 bases spanning the gap. CDR3 length: 11 amino acids. Germline V lookup: CDR1 SQVTM, CDR2 ANQGSEA. In DNA form, the CDR3 reads TGCAGCGTTCAGAATCAGGGTGGCTACACCTTC. This translates into CSVQNQGGYTF.

The rearrangement uses TRBV30 and TRBJ2-7; TRBD1 matches 8 bases. This CDR3 spans 16 amino acids. V trimming: 0 bases; J trimming: 4 bases; junction bases outside the gene matches: 11. The germline V gene has CDR1 GTSNPN and CDR2 SVGIG (reference sequence). The CDR3 is CAWSVTGQGRRYEQYF. Written as DNA, the CDR3 is TGTGCCTGGAGTGTGACAGGACAGGGTAGAAGATACGAGCAGTACTTC.

The chain recombines TRBV28 with TRBJ2-2, with TRBD2 identical over 8 bases. The germline V gene has CDR1 MDHEN and CDR2 SYDVKM. The CDR3 spans 16 residues. V shed 6 bases and J 2 bases; nucleotides not matched to a gene: 8. CDR3 DNA: TGTGCCAGCAGCCCAGCGGGGGCGATAAACACCGGGGAGCTGTTTTTT. This gives the protein CASSPAGAINTGELFF.

This chain connects TRBV5-1 to TRBJ2-7, with D uncertain. Germline CDR1 and CDR2: SGHRS and YFSETQ. The CDR3 is 12 amino acids. V was cut by 3 bases and J by 3 bases, with 7 bases left in between. The CDR3 nucleotides read TGCGCCAGCAGCTCGAGAGGCTACGAGCAGTACTTC. Its translation: CASSSRGYEQYF.

The CDR3 here is CASSQPTRRTGGETQYF. CDR3 sequence (DNA): TGTGCCAGCAGCCAACCAACGCGGAGGACGGGGGGAGAGACCCAGTACTTC. The chain is built from TRBV4-2 and TRBJ2-5; 7 bases fit TRBD2. V lost 2 bases to trimming and J lost 4 bases; unmatched junction nucleotides: 13. Looked up from germline, CDR1 is LGHNA and CDR2 is YNFKEQ. This CDR3 comprises 17 residues.